These T cell receptor beta chains were read from a single sample in a study of blood T cell repertoires in COVID-19. Measured with immunoSEQ multiplex PCR; TCRdb has only the in-frame clones, and not every one. The repertoire holds some 160,000 clones, with around 80% as singletons. What was sequenced was PBMCs or T cells enriched from blood (not recorded which). These receptor sequences come from a woman between 70 and 85 years old in a cohort exposed to, infected with or recovered from COVID-19 (not recorded which). CDR3s include the opening cysteine and the closing phenylalanine or tryptophan. Each record gives: V gene, J gene, D gene, clone size, CDR3 protein, CDR3 DNA. The D gene is left open where the match is weak. Only part of the rows carry a size: once, few, many, or a class if the clone is expanded.

TRBV7-3	TRBJ2-2	NA	few	CASTRGSTPGELFF	TGTGCCAGCACCAGGGGCTCAACTCCCGGGGAGCTGTTTTTT
TRBV4-1	TRBJ2-2	TRBD2	NA	CASSASGRTGELFF	TGCGCCAGCAGCGCTAGCGGGAGGACCGGGGAGCTGTTTTTT
TRBV19	TRBJ1-5	TRBD1	NA	CASSTADRVQPQHF	TGTGCCAGTAGTACCGCTGACAGGGTCCAGCCCCAGCATTTT
TRBV6-5	TRBJ1-3	NA	NA	CASREVFSGNTIYF	TGTGCCAGCAGGGAGGTCTTCTCTGGAAACACCATATATTTT
TRBV6-5	TRBJ2-7	TRBD1	NA	CASRDRVSYEQYF	TGTGCCAGTAGGGACAGGGTCTCCTACGAGCAGTACTTC
TRBV6-2/TRBV6-3	TRBJ2-1	TRBD2	NA	CASSYSERAGPPREQFF	TGTGCCAGCAGTTACTCGGAACGAGCGGGGCCCCCGCGGGAGCAGTTCTTC
TRBV6-5	TRBJ1-4	TRBD1	NA	CASRVTGDEKLFF	TGTGCCAGCAGGGTGACAGGGGATGAAAAACTGTTTTTT
TRBV28	TRBJ2-7	TRBD1	NA	CASTLGGQGYYEQYF	TGTGCCAGCACCCTTGGGGGACAGGGATACTACGAGCAGTACTTC
TRBV5-1	TRBJ2-2	TRBD2	NA	CASSFGLVNTGELFF	TGCGCCAGCAGCTTTGGACTAGTAAACACCGGGGAGCTGTTTTTT
TRBV11-2	TRBJ2-7	TRBD1	few	CASSLLTGGVHEQYF	TGTGCCAGCAGCTTACTGACAGGGGGCGTTCACGAGCAGTACTTC
TRBV6-6	TRBJ2-5	NA	once	CASSSQGLQETQYF	TGTGCCAGCAGTTCACAGGGTTTACAAGAGACCCAGTACTTC
TRBV11-2	TRBJ1-1	NA	NA	CASSPGQSSAEAFF	TGTGCCAGCAGCCCCGGACAGTCATCCGCTGAAGCTTTCTTT
TRBV6-5	TRBJ1-2	TRBD1	NA	CASSRQTGRYGYTF	TGTGCCAGCAGTCGCCAGACAGGGAGGTATGGCTACACCTTC
TRBV20-1	TRBJ1-4	TRBD1	once	CSASNRGKLFF	TGCAGTGCTTCCAACAGGGGGAAACTGTTTTTT
TRBV2	TRBJ2-5	NA	NA	CASSDVSETQYF	TGTGCCAGCAGTGACGTCTCTGAGACCCAGTACTTC
TRBV5-1	TRBJ1-2	NA	NA	CASSLGGSGNYGYTF	TGCGCCAGCAGCTTGGGAGGGTCAGGCAACTATGGCTACACCTTC
TRBV28	TRBJ2-7	TRBD1	NA	CASSSGQGPYEQYF	TGTGCCAGCAGCTCGGGACAGGGACCCTACGAGCAGTACTTC
TRBV11-2	TRBJ2-7	NA	NA	CASSFFYRGSGIIYEQYF	TGTGCCAGCAGCTTTTTCTACCGGGGATCGGGGATTATCTACGAGCAGTACTTC
TRBV28	TRBJ2-2	TRBD1	NA	CASSPSGTGGTGELFF	TGTGCCAGCAGTCCTAGTGGGACAGGGGGCACCGGGGAGCTGTTTTTT
TRBV10-3	TRBJ1-6	TRBD1	NA	CAIRPGQGATRSPLHF	TGTGCCATCAGACCGGGACAGGGGGCAACACGTTCACCCCTCCACTTT
TRBV15	TRBJ2-4	TRBD2	NA	CATSRGGGEKNIQYF	TGTGCCACCAGCAGAGGGGGAGGGGAGAAAAACATTCAGTACTTC
TRBV19	TRBJ1-5	NA	many	CASSPGYQPQHF	TGTGCCAGTAGTCCAGGTTATCAGCCCCAGCATTTT
TRBV10-3	TRBJ2-5	NA	NA	CAISENSQETQYF	TGTGCCATCAGTGAAAACTCTCAAGAGACCCAGTACTTC
TRBV6-5	TRBJ1-5	NA	NA	CASSYSKGKQPQHF	TGTGCCAGCAGTTACTCGAAGGGGAAACAGCCCCAGCATTTT
TRBV18	TRBJ1-5	NA	NA	CASSPGTINQPQHF	TGTGCCAGCTCACCCGGGACAATAAATCAGCCCCAGCATTTT
TRBV11-1	TRBJ1-1	NA	few	CASSPDRGQEAFF	TGTGCCAGCAGCCCCGATAGGGGCCAGGAAGCTTTCTTT
TRBV14	TRBJ2-3	TRBD2	NA	CASSQEKKAGGYRTPTDTQYF	TGTGCCAGCAGCCAAGAGAAGAAGGCGGGAGGTTACAGGACCCCCACAGATACGCAGTATTTT
TRBV28	TRBJ2-7	NA	NA	CASCEGRLFYEQYF	TGTGCCTCTTGCGAGGGCAGACTATTCTACGAGCAGTACTTC
TRBV10-3	TRBJ2-3	NA	NA	CAITPTPGYTQYF	TGTGCCATCACCCCGACCCCGGGTTATACGCAGTATTTT
TRBV27	TRBJ2-7	NA	NA	CASILIDCQGEQYF	TGTGCCAGCATTCTAATTGACTGTCAAGGCGAGCAGTACTTC
TRBV18	TRBJ2-7	TRBD2	NA	CASSSSSGTYEQYF	TGTGCCAGCTCATCCTCTAGCGGGACCTACGAGCAGTACTTC
TRBV7-3	TRBJ2-1	TRBD1	NA	CASSPDRGWNEQFF	TGTGCCAGCAGCCCCGACAGGGGTTGGAATGAGCAGTTCTTC
TRBV29-1	TRBJ2-3	NA	NA	CSVEEGWTRTDTQYF	TGCAGCGTTGAAGAAGGCTGGACTCGCACAGATACGCAGTATTTT
TRBV5-1	TRBJ2-1	NA	few	CASSLAVAPTYNEQFF	TGCGCCAGCAGCTTGGCGGTAGCTCCCACCTACAATGAGCAGTTCTTC
TRBV5-1	TRBJ2-1	TRBD2	NA	CASSSGALGTSGSEQFF	TGCGCCAGCAGCTCCGGGGCACTGGGGACTAGCGGAAGTGAGCAGTTCTTC
TRBV4-1	TRBJ1-3	NA	few	CASSQGRFSSGNTIYF	TGCGCCAGCAGCCAAGGGCGGTTTAGCTCTGGAAACACCATATATTTT
TRBV28	TRBJ1-1	NA	NA	CASSFHSSQNTEAFF	TGTGCCAGCAGTTTTCATTCATCACAGAACACTGAAGCTTTCTTT
TRBV18	TRBJ1-1	NA	NA	CASLSTGKTEAFF	TGTGCCAGCTTATCAACAGGGAAAACTGAAGCTTTCTTT
TRBV5-1	TRBJ2-7	TRBD2	NA	CASSLVRAGGPEEQYF	TGCGCCAGCAGCTTGGTGCGAGCGGGAGGGCCGGAGGAGCAGTACTTC
TRBV23-1	TRBJ2-1	NA	NA	CASSQATASMLVDNEQFF	TGCGCCAGCAGTCAAGCGACAGCTTCTATGTTGGTGGACAATGAGCAGTTCTTC